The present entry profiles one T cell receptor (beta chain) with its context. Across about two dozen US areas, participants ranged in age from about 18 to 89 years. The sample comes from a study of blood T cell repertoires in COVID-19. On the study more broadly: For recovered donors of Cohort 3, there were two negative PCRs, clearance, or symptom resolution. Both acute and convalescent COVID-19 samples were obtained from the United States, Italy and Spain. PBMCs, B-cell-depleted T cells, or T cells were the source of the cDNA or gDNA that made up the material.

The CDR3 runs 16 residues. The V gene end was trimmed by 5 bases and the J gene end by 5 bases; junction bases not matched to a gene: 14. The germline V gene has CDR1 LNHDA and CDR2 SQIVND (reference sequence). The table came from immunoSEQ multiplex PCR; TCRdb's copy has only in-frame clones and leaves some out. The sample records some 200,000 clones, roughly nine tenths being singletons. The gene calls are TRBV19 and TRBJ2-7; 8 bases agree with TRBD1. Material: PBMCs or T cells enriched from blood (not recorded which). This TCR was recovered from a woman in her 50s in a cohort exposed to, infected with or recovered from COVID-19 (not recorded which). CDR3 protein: CASSPLLRTGYDEQYF. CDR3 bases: TGTGCCAGTAGTCCTCTTCTCCGGACAGGGTACGACGAGCAGTACTTC.